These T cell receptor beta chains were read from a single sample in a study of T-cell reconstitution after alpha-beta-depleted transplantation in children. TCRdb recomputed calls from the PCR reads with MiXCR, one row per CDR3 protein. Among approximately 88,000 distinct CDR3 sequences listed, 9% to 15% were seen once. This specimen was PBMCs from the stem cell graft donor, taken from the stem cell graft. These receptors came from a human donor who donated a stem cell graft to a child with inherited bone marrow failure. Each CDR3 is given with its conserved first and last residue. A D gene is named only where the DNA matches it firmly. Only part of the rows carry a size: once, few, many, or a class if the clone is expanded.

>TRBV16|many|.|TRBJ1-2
TGTGCCAGCAGCCAATACGCAGGGACTAACTATGGCTACACCTTC
CASSQYAGTNYGYTF
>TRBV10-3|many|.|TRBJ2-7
TGTGCCATCAAGGACAGAAACTACGAGCAGTACTTC
CAIKDRNYEQYF
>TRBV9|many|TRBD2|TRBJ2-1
TGTGCCAGCAGCCTAGCGGGGGCGAATGAGCAGTTCTTC
CASSLAGANEQFF
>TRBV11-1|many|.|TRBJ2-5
TGTGCCAGCAGCTTCGGTGTCCAAGAGACCCAGTACTTC
CASSFGVQETQYF
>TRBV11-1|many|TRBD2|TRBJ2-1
TGTGCCAGCAGCCCGACCGGGACTAGCGGCCATAGCTCCTACAATGAGCAGTTCTTC
CASSPTGTSGHSSYNEQFF
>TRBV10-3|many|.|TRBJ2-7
TGTGCCATCAGTGGGACCCTCAGCTCCTACGAGCAGTACTTC
CAISGTLSSYEQYF
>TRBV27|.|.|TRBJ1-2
TGCACCAGCAACCCACAGGAGAACTATGGCTACACCTTC
CTSNPQENYGYTF
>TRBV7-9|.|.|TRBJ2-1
TGTGCCAGCAGCCTATACTCCACCAATGAGCAGTTCTTC
CASSLYSTNEQFF
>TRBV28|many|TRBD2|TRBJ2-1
TGTGCCAGCAGAGATAGCGGGAGGGGCGATGAGCAGTTCTTC
CASRDSGRGDEQFF
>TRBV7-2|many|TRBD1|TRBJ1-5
TGTGCCAGCAGTACTCAGGGGGATCAGCCCCAGCATTTT
CASSTQGDQPQHF
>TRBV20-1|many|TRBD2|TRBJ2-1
TGCAGTGCTCAGACTAGCGGGAGCACCTACAATGAGCAGTTCTTC
CSAQTSGSTYNEQFF
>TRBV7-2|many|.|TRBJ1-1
TGTGCCAGCAGCTTACAGCTATTGAACACTGAAGCTTTCTTT
CASSLQLLNTEAFF
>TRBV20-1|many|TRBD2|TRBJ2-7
TGCAGTGCTAGAGAACTAGCGGGAATCTACGAGCAGTACTTC
CSARELAGIYEQYF
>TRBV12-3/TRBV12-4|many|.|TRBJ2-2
TGTGCCAGCACTTCTGGCCGGGACAAAAGAACCGGGGAGCTGTTTTTT
CASTSGRDKRTGELFF
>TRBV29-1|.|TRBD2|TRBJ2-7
TGCAGCGTTGTGGATCCGGGCCTCGGGAGGTCCTACGAGCAGTACTTC
CSVVDPGLGRSYEQYF
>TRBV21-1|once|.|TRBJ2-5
TGTGCCAGCAGCAAAGCGGGGACAGGATTCCAAGAGACCCAGTACTTC
CASSKAGTGFQETQYF
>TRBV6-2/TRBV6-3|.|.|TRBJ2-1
TGTGCCAGCAGTTCTCGAAGGAGCTCCTACAATGAGCAGTTCTTC
CASSSRRSSYNEQFF
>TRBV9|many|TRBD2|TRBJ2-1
TGTGCCAGCAGCTGGACTAGCGAGTACAATGAGCAGTTCTTC
CASSWTSEYNEQFF
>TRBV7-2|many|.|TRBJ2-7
TGTGCCAGCAGCTCGTCCGGGGCGGGTTTCTACGAGCAGTACTTC
CASSSSGAGFYEQYF
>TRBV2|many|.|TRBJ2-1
TGTGCCAGCAGCCTAGGGCCCGGGACGGGATACAATGAGCAGTTCTTC
CASSLGPGTGYNEQFF
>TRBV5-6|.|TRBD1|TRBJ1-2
TGTGCCAGCAGCTCCAGGGGGGATGGCTACACCTTC
CASSSRGDGYTF
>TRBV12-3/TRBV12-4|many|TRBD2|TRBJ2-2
TGTGCCAGCAGTTTATCCAGCGGGGGGGCGGGCACCGGGGAGCTGTTTTTT
CASSLSSGGAGTGELFF
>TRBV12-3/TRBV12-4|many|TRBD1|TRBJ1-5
TGTGCCAGCAGGGGGACAGGGAATCAGCCCCAGCATTTT
CASRGTGNQPQHF
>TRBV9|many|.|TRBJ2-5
TGTGCCAGCAGCACACAAGAAGAGACCCAGTACTTC
CASSTQEETQYF
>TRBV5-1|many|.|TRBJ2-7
TGCGCCAGCAGCTTGGGTCTTGGTTACGAGCAGTACTTC
CASSLGLGYEQYF
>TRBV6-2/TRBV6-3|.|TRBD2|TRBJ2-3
TGTGCCAGCAGGCGACTAGCGGGGAGGAGGGATACGCAGTATTTT
CASRRLAGRRDTQYF